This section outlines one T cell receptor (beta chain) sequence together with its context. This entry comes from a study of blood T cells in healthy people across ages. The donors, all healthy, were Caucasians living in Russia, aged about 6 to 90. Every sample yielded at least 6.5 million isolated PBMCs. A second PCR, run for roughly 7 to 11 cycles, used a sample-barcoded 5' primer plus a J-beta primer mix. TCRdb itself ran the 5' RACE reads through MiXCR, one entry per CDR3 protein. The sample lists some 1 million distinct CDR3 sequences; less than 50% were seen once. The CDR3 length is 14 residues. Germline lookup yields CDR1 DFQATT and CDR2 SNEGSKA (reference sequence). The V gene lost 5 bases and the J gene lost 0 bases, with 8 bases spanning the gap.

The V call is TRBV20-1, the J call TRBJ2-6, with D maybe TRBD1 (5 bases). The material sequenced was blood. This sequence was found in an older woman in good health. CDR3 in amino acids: CSAPDSSGANVLTF. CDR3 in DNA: TGCAGTGCTCCCGACAGCTCTGGGGCCAACGTCCTGACTTTC.